These 23 T cell receptor beta chains were all obtained from the same sample, sequenced in a study of T-cell memory formation after mild COVID-19. TCRdb analysed the 5' RACE reads with MiXCR anew, one entry per CDR3 protein. Among fewer than 700,000 distinct CDR3 sequences listed, more than 15% were seen once. The specimen was PBMCs or a T cell subset sorted from them (not recorded which). Receptors were obtained from an adult woman who had mild COVID-19 (a few samples of this study predate the infection). Cell type and time point are not known.

The chain is built from TRBV5-1 and TRBJ1-5, with 9 bases matching TRBD1. The CDR3 runs to 14 residues. After removal of 4 bases from V and 6 bases from J, the junction contained 5 bases not matched to a gene. Per germline, CDR1 SGHRS and CDR2 YFSETQ. The CDR3 loop is CASSEGQGVQPQHF. CDR3 bases: TGCGCCAGCAGCGAGGGACAGGGCGTTCAGCCCCAGCATTTT.

This chain uses TRBV5-5 with TRBJ1-2; D gene ambiguous. Germline values: CDR1 SGHKS, CDR2 YYEKEE (reference sequence). Trimming took 4 bases from V and 5 from J, leaving 18 bases between them. The CDR3 is 15 residues long. This CDR3 is CASSGGETWEYGYTF. The CDR3 DNA reads TGTGCCAGCAGCGGCGGGGAGACTTGGGAGTATGGCTACACCTTC.

The V and J genes are TRBV12-3 or TRBV12-4 and TRBJ2-3; no reliable D call. The CDR3 totals 15 residues. Trimming removed 7 bases at V and 2 bases at J, with 16 bases between. The CDR3 DNA follows: TGTGCCAGCACCCTGTACAGCTCTTTCACAGATACGCAGTATTTT. The encoded protein is CASTLYSSFTDTQYF.

This clonotype has at least ten counts. The rearrangement links TRBV18 to TRBJ2-1, with D uncertain. The CDR3 has 12 amino acids. Germline CDR1 and CDR2: KGHSH and LQKENI. The ends were cut back, 0 bases at V and 8 bases at J, with 5 bases in the middle. The CDR3, as DNA: TGTGCCAGCTCACCACCGGGTTATGAGCAGTTCTTC. Translation gives CASSPPGYEQFF.

The rearrangement joins TRBV4-1 to TRBJ1-2; TRBD1 might be the D (6 bases). The CDR3 loop spans 15 amino acids. Trimming pared 2 bases from V and 2 bases from J, leaving 12 bases between. In germline, CDR1 is MGHRA, CDR2 YSYEKL. CDR3 protein: CASSQQGSGNYGYTF. The CDR3 DNA follows: TGCGCCAGCAGCCAACAGGGGTCCGGCAACTATGGCTACACCTTC.

The chain combines TRBV6-6 with TRBJ1-6, with 9 bases identical to TRBD1. The V gene's germline CDR1 is MNHNY and CDR2 SVGAGI (reference sequence). The V gene end was trimmed by 4 bases and the J gene end by 5 bases; junction bases not matched to a gene: 0. The CDR3 extends over 14 amino acids. CDR3 residues: CASSWTGDNSPLHF. The CDR3 DNA is TGTGCCAGCAGTTGGACAGGGGATAATTCACCCCTCCACTTT.

J is TRBJ1-4 and V is TRBV4-2, with D unresolved. The CDR3 is 16 amino acids. V was pared by 1 base and J by 3 bases, with 12 bases between. CDR1 and CDR2 from the germline V gene are LGHNA and YNFKEQ. CDR3 coding DNA: TGTGCCAGCAGCCAAGCGGCGATTGGGTCTAATGAAAAACTGTTTTTT. It is translated as CASSQAAIGSNEKLFF.

This clonotype was counted only a few times. The rearrangement links TRBV20-1 to TRBJ1-1, with D maybe TRBD1 (5 bases). The CDR3 contains 12 residues. Germline loops: CDR1 DFQATT, CDR2 SNEGSKA (reference sequence). The ends were cut back, 6 bases at V and 3 bases at J, with 11 bases in the middle. The CDR3 DNA reads as TGCAGTGCCCGGGAGGGGTACACTGAAGCTTTCTTT. Residues: CSAREGYTEAFF.

A few counts support this clonotype. This chain joins TRBV29-1 and TRBJ2-1, with D hard to call. V gave up 3 bases and J gave up 5 bases, with 5 bases separating them. Germline V lookup: CDR1 SQVTM, CDR2 ANQGSEA. The CDR3 sequence is 11 residues long. The CDR3 nucleotides read TGCAGCGTTGAGGTAAACAATGAGCAGTTCTTC. This sequence encodes CSVEVNNEQFF.

The chain links TRBV4-1 to TRBJ1-1; a possible D gene is TRBD1 (6 bases). The CDR3 sequence is 20 residues long. CDR1 and CDR2 (germline): MGHRA, YSYEKL. V was shortened by 0 bases and J by 8 bases, with 31 bases between the two germline ends. This CDR3 is CASSQDRIGTGTRPSREAFF. CDR3 bases: TGCGCCAGCAGCCAAGACCGAATCGGAACAGGGACACGCCCTAGTAGGGAAGCTTTCTTT.

V is TRBV4-3 and J is TRBJ2-3; TRBD2 matches 9 bases. The V gene end was trimmed by 3 bases and the J gene end by 7 bases; junction bases not matched to a gene: 14. Germline V gene sequence: CDR1 LGHNA, CDR2 YSLEER. CDR3 length: 17 residues. In DNA form, the CDR3 reads TGCGCCAGCAGCCACTTTTCGGCTAGCGGGGCGGGAAATACGCAGTATTTT. This translates into CASSHFSASGAGNTQYF.

This rearrangement joins TRBV19 to TRBJ1-5, with 9 bases matching TRBD1. Germline assignment: CDR1 LNHDA and CDR2 SQIVND (reference sequence). The CDR3 sequence is 15 residues long. Germline trimming cut 5 bases from V and 3 bases from J; bases unmatched to any gene: 5. In DNA form, the CDR3 reads TGTGCCAGTAGTCGGGGACAGGGTTCCAATCAGCCCCAGCATTTT. Its protein is CASSRGQGSNQPQHF. The full variable domain, rest sourced from reference TRBV19 and TRBJ1-5, is DGGITQSPKYLFRKEGQNVTLSCEQNLNHDAMYWYRQDPGQGLRLIYYSQIVNDFQKGDIAEGYSVSREKKESFPLTVTSAQKNPTAFYLCASSRGQGSNQPQHFGDGTRLSIL.

This clonotype has more than one count but fewer than ten. The V and J genes are TRBV6-2 or TRBV6-3 and TRBJ2-1; D is uncertain. Germline V CDR1 and CDR2: MNHEY, SVGEGT. The CDR3 length is 14 residues. Trimming stripped 8 bases from V and 0 bases from J, with 11 bases between. The CDR3 DNA sequence: TGTGCCAGCTTACATGAACGCTCCTACAATGAGCAGTTCTTC. The encoded protein is CASLHERSYNEQFF.

The chain combines TRBV6-5 with TRBJ1-3; 9 positions match TRBD1. The trim removed 6 bases at V and 2 bases at J, leaving 5 bases unmatched. This CDR3 has 15 amino acids. From germline, CDR1 is MNHEY and CDR2 SVGAGI. This CDR3 reads CASSSGTGTGNTIYF. The DNA of the CDR3 is TGTGCCAGCAGCTCCGGGACAGGGACTGGAAACACCATATATTTT.

This chain uses TRBV12-3 or TRBV12-4 with TRBJ2-7, with 10 positions matching TRBD2. V was clipped by 6 bases and J by 2 bases; unmatched bases: 10. The CDR3 loop spans 16 amino acids. Here the CDR3 DNA reads TGTGCCAGCAGATCTAGCGGGGGTTATCCTACCTACGAGCAGTACTTC. It yields the protein CASRSSGGYPTYEQYF.

This clonotype was recorded once. The chain is built from TRBV20-1 and TRBJ2-7; D is undetermined. The V end lost 7 bases, the J end lost 6 bases, and 10 bases lay between the germline ends. Germline CDR1 reads DFQATT; CDR2 reads SNEGSKA (reference sequence). The CDR3 spans 10 residues. The CDR3 DNA is TGCAGTGTCGACCGCGGCGAGCAGTACGTC. The encoded protein is CSVDRGEQYV.

The gene calls are TRBV20-1 and TRBJ2-7; D is ambiguous. The CDR3 contains 12 residues. Germline V CDR1 and CDR2: DFQATT, SNEGSKA (reference sequence). V was pared by 3 bases and J by 1 base, with 7 bases between. The DNA for the CDR3 is TGCAGTGCTAGTGGCCATTCCTACGAGCAGTACTTC. Amino acid sequence: CSASGHSYEQYF.

The chain has TRBV5-1 and TRBJ2-1, with D tentatively TRBD2 (5 bases). Between the trimmed V and J ends, which lost 4 bases and 4 bases, there was a span of 15 bases. From germline, CDR1 is SGHRS and CDR2 YFSETQ. The CDR3 contains 15 residues. This CDR3 reads CASSESPGLYNEQFF. CDR3 sequence (DNA): TGCGCCAGCAGCGAAAGCCCGGGGTTATACAATGAGCAGTTCTTC.

This sequence joins TRBV4-2 and TRBJ2-4; 7 nucleotides line up with TRBD2. The CDR3 covers 20 residues. Per germline, CDR1 LGHNA and CDR2 YNFKEQ. Trimming took 4 bases from V and 6 from J; bases not matched to a gene: 24. The CDR3 bases are TGTGCCAGCAGCCTGCTGCTCACCGGGACTTTTAACTCGGGGGGAAACATTCAGTACTTC. This gives the protein CASSLLLTGTFNSGGNIQYF.

This clonotype has just a few counts. An end of the junction differs from the germline gene, which may be a read error. The V gene is TRBV24-1, the J gene TRBJ2-1, with D maybe TRBD2 (6 bases). Per germline, CDR1 KGHDR and CDR2 SFDVKD. The CDR3 has 14 residues. In nucleotides, the CDR3 is TGTGCCACCAGTGAGTGGGACTCCCACAATGAGCAGTTCTTC. Translation: CATSEWDSHNEQFF.

The rearrangement joins TRBV6-6 to TRBJ2-1, with TRBD2 matching 11 bases. With 0 bases clipped from V and 9 bases from J, the junction kept 4 bases outside the gene matches. This CDR3 region has 15 residues. The V gene's germline CDR1 is MNHNY and CDR2 SVGAGI (reference sequence). The chain's CDR3 is CASSYSSGGAGEQFF. DNA of the CDR3: TGTGCCAGCAGTTACTCTAGCGGGGGGGCGGGTGAGCAGTTCTTC.

About this clonotype itself: The junction departs from the called germline gene at one end, perhaps through a read error. The chain recombines TRBV6-2 or TRBV6-3 with TRBJ2-2; 10 bases map to TRBD2. The CDR3 has 17 amino acids. The germline CDR1 and CDR2 sequences are MNHEY and SVGEGT. DNA of the CDR3: TGCGCCAGCAGTTACTCTACTAGCGGGGTAAACACCGGGGAGCTGTTTTTT. This gives the protein CASSYSTSGVNTGELFF.

The chain uses TRBV7-6 and TRBJ2-1; 9 positions agree with TRBD2. Germline CDR1 and CDR2: SGHVS and FNYEAQ. The CDR3 is made up of 18 amino acids. V lost 2 bases to trimming and J lost 2 bases; unmatched junction nucleotides: 10. The CDR3 coding sequence is TGTGCCAGCAGCTTATTTCCCGCTAGCGGGGTAACCTACAATGAGCAGTTCTTC. Translation: CASSLFPASGVTYNEQFF.